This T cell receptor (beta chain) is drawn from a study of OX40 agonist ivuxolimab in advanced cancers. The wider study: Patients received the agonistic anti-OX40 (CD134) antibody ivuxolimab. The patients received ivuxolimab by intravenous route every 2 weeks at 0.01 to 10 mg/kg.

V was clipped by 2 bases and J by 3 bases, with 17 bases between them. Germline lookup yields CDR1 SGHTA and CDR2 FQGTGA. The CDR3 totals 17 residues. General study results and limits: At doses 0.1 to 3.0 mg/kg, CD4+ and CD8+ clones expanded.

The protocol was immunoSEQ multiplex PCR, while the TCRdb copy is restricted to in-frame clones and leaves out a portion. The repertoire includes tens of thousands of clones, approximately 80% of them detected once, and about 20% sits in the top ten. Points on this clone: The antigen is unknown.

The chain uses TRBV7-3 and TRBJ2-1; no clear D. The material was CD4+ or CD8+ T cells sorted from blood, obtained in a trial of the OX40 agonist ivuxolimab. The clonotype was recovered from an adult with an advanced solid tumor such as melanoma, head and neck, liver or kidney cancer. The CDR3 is CASSLGRGSALYNEQFF. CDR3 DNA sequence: TGTGCCAGCAGCTTAGGTCGAGGATCCGCACTCTACAATGAGCAGTTCTTC.